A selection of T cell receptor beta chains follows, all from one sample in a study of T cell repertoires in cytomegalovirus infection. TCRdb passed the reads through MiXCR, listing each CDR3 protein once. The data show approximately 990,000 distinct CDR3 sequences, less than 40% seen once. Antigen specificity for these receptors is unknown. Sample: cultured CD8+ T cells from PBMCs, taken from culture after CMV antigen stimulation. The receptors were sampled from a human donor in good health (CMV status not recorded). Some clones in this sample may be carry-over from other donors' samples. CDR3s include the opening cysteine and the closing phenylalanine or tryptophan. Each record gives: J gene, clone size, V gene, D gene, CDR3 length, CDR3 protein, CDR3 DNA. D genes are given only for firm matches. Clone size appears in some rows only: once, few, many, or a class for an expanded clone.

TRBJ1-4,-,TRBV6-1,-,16,CASSEALWRGNEKLFF,TGTGCCAGCAGTGAAGCATTGTGGAGGGGTAATGAAAAACTGTTTTTT
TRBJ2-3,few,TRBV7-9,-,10,CASRLDTQYF,TGTGCCAGCAGGTTAGATACGCAATATTTT
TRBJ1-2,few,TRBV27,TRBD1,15,CASSLAGTGNYGYTF,TGTGCCAGCAGTTTAGCCGGGACAGGGAACTATGGCTACACCTTC
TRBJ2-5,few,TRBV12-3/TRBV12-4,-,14,CASSLDTGQETQYF,TGTGCCAGCAGTTTAGATACGGGTCAAGAGACCCAGTACTTC
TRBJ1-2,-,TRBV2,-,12,CASRDSLYGYTF,TGTGCCAGCAGGGACAGCTTGTATGGCTACACCTTC
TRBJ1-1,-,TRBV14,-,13,CASSQEGRVGAFF,TGTGCCAGCAGCCAAGAGGGCAGGGTGGGAGCTTTCTTT
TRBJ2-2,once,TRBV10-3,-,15,CAISESHTGTGELFF,TGTGCCATCAGTGAGTCCCATACAGGAACCGGGGAGCTGTTTTTT
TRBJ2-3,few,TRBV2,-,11,CASSGNTRGYF,TGTGCCAGCAGTGGGAACACGCGAGGGTATTTT
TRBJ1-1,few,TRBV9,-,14,CASSVRQTNTEAFF,TGTGCCAGCAGCGTGAGGCAAACGAACACTGAAGCTTTCTTT
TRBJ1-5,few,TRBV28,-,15,CASRGETSSNQPQHF,TGTGCCAGCAGGGGGGAGACATCAAGCAATCAGCCCCAGCATTTT
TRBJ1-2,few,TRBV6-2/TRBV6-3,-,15,CASSYLRVGNYGYTF,TGTGCCAGCAGTTACCTCAGGGTTGGAAACTATGGCTACACCTTC
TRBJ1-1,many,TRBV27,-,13,CASSLKVNTEAFF,TGTGCCAGCAGTTTGAAGGTTAACACTGAAGCTTTCTTT
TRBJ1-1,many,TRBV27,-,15,CASSLSHGFWTEAFF,TGTGCCAGCAGTCTCTCTCATGGGTTTTGGACTGAAGCTTTCTTT
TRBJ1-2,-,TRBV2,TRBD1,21,CASRVSRDRVSYPPPEYGYTF,TGTGCCAGCCGCGTTTCCCGGGACAGGGTCTCGTACCCTCCCCCGGAGTATGGCTACACCTTC
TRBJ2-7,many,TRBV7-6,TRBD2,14,CASSFTSGSYEQYF,TGTGCCAGCAGCTTTACTAGCGGCTCCTACGAGCAGTACTTC
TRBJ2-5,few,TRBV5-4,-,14,CASSPDWDQETQYF,TGTGCCAGCAGCCCCGACTGGGATCAAGAGACCCAGTACTTC
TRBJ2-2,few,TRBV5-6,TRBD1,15,CASSGDREETGELFF,TGTGCCAGCAGCGGGGACAGGGAAGAGACCGGGGAGCTGTTTTTT
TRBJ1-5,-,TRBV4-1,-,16,CASSQDISGWAQPQHF,TGCGCCAGCAGCCAAGATATATCGGGGTGGGCTCAGCCCCAGCATTTT
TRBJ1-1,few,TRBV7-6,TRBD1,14,CASSLRTGVLEAFF,TGTGCCAGCAGCTTAAGGACAGGGGTCCTGGAGGCTTTCTTT
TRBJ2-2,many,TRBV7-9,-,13,CASTLEGTGELFF,TGTGCCAGCACTTTGGAGGGCACCGGGGAGCTGTTTTTT
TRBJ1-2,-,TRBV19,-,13,CASSIWGQSGYTF,TGTGCCAGTAGTATTTGGGGGCAAAGCGGCTACACCTTC
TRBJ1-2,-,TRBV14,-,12,CASSQQNYGYTF,TGTGCCAGCAGCCAACAGAACTATGGCTACACCTTC
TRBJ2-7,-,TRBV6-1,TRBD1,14,CASSQTGDFYEQYF,TGTGCCAGCAGTCAAACAGGGGATTTCTACGAGCAGTACTTC
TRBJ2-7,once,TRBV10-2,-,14,CASSEKRHSYEQYF,TGCGCCAGCAGTGAAAAGCGGCACTCCTACGAGCAGTACTTC